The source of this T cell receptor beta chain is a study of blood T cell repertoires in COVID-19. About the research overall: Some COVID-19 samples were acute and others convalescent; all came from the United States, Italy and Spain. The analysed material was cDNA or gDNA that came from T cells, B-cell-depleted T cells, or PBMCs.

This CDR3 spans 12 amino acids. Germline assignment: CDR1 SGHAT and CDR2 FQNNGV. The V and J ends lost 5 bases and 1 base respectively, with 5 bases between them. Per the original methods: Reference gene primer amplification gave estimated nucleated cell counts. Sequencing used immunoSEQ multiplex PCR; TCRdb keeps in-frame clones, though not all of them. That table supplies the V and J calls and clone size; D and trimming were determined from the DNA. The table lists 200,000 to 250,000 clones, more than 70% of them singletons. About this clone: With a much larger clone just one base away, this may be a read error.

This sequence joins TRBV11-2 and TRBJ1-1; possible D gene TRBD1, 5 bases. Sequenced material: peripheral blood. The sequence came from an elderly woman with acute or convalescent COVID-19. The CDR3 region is CASSQGNTEAFF. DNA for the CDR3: TGTGCCAGCAGCCAGGGGAACACTGAAGCTTTCTTT. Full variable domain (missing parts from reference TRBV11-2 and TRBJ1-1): EAGVAQSPRYKIIEKRQSVAFWCNPISGHATLYWYQQILGQGPKLLIQFQNNGVVDDSQLPKDRFSAERLKGVDSTLKIQPAKLEDSAVYLCASSQGNTEAFFGQGTRLTVV.